A single sample is the source of the 26 T cell receptor beta chains below, sequenced in a study of spatial heterogeneity in lung cancer (dated by TCRdb to the late 2010s). In the paper's terms, the time point label means: sample taken at primary tumor resection. Library method: 5' RACE. Reads for this sample came from a NextSeq 500. TCRdb reprocessing: public reads trimmed at Q25 with fastp, clones called with MiXCR, in-frame beta chains kept. Each entry is one CDR3 protein sequence, shown with its most common DNA and genes. The sample table contains a few thousand distinct CDR3 sequences; only one count was recorded for roughly 7% of them. Together, the top ten hold over 15% of the sample. Sequences were derived from normal lung tissue next to the tumor, sampled at surgery. All receptors come from a male donor with early-stage non-small cell lung cancer.

This clonotype has just a few counts. The rearrangement uses TRBV28 and TRBJ2-5; 8 bases fit TRBD2. V lost 2 bases and J lost 0; bases outside the gene matches: 8. The germline V gene has CDR1 MDHEN and CDR2 SYDVKM. The CDR3 totals 17 residues. The CDR3 DNA sequence: TGTGCCAGCAGTTTAGCGGGAGGCCCCTTGTACCAAGAGACCCAGTACTTC. It yields the protein CASSLAGGPLYQETQYF.

This clonotype is deemed medium-sized (0.01 to 0.1%). V gene TRBV6-5 combines with J gene TRBJ2-7, with 9 bases that match TRBD1. Trimming cost V 5 bases and J 4 bases; bases outside gene matches: 6. This CDR3 is 14 amino acids long. Germline V gene sequence: CDR1 MNHEY, CDR2 SVGAGI. Here the CDR3 reads CASSPGTGRYEQYF. The CDR3 region has the DNA TGTGCCAGCAGTCCCGGGACAGGGCGTTACGAGCAGTACTTC.

Relative to its sample, this clonotype is medium-sized. The rearrangement joins TRBV20-1 to TRBJ1-1; no clear D. Trimming took off 3 bases at V and 1 base at J, with 6 bases between the two ends. The CDR3 is made up of 12 amino acids. CDR1 and CDR2 (germline): DFQATT, SNEGSKA (reference sequence). CDR3 nucleotides: TGCAGTGCTAGTGTACAGAACACTGAAGCTTTCTTT. Its protein product is CSASVQNTEAFF.

By sample share, this clonotype is medium-sized. The V and J genes are TRBV7-8 and TRBJ1-5; weak D call: TRBD1 (6 bases). The length of the CDR3 is 14 residues. Germline V gene sequence: CDR1 SGHVS, CDR2 FQNEAQ. Trimming removed 5 bases at V and 4 bases at J, with 12 bases between. The CDR3 DNA is TGTGCCAGCAGCGATAGGACAGCTAATCAGCCCCAGCATTTT. Translating gives CASSDRTANQPQHF.

This clonotype occurred many times. The genes are TRBV3-1 and TRBJ2-5; D call uncertain. Deletions cut 5 bases from V and 1 base from J, with 11 bases between. Germline V gene data show CDR1 as LGHDT and CDR2 as YNNKEL (reference sequence). The CDR3 covers 14 residues. The CDR3 sequence: CASSSRRTQETQYF. In DNA form, the CDR3 reads TGTGCCAGCAGCTCCAGACGGACCCAAGAGACCCAGTACTTC.

The chain is built from TRBV7-2 and TRBJ2-5; unclear D gene. Germline CDR1 is SGHTA and CDR2 is FQGNSA. The CDR3 covers 13 residues. V was shortened by 2 bases and J by 5 bases, with 9 bases between the two germline ends. The CDR3 DNA is TGTGCCAGCAGCTTAAACTTCGGGGAGACCCAGTACTTC. This sequence encodes CASSLNFGETQYF.

This clonotype was detected ten times or more. The chain couples TRBV29-1 to TRBJ2-7; the D gene is possibly TRBD1 (7 bases). The germline CDR1 and CDR2 sequences are SQVTM and ANQGSEA. The CDR3 runs 12 residues. V shed 4 bases and J shed 5 bases, with 12 bases lying between them. For the CDR3, the DNA is TGCAGCGTTGGACAGGGAGGCCACGAGCAGTACTTC. It encodes CSVGQGGHEQYF.

By its share, this clonotype is medium-sized. J is TRBJ1-1 and V is TRBV29-1; 9 nucleotides line up with TRBD1. The germline V gene has CDR1 SQVTM and CDR2 ANQGSEA. CDR3 length: 13 residues. The CDR3 is CRGDREQNTEAFF. The DNA of the CDR3 is TGCAGGGGGGACAGGGAACAGAACACTGAAGCTTTCTTT.

The table lists this clonotype with a few counts. This chain connects TRBV20-1 to TRBJ1-2; D uncertain. Germline assignment: CDR1 DFQATT and CDR2 SNEGSKA (reference sequence). V shed 5 bases and J shed 0 bases, with 16 bases lying between them. The CDR3 covers 15 residues. The CDR3 coding sequence is TGCAGTGCTCGCCTCTTCGGGAAAGCTAACTATGGCTACACCTTC. Amino acid sequence: CSARLFGKANYGYTF.

The chain carries TRBV20-1 and TRBJ1-4; D uncertain. Germline V gene lookup returns CDR1 DFQATT and CDR2 SNEGSKA (reference sequence). V lost 6 bases to trimming and J lost 2 bases, with 16 bases between them. CDR3 length equals 15 residues. The CDR3 protein is CSAPGGHGTNEKLFF. CDR3 bases: TGCAGTGCCCCCGGAGGGCATGGGACTAATGAAAAACTGTTTTTT.

This clonotype qualifies as medium-sized (0.01 to 0.1%). The J gene is TRBJ2-1, the V gene TRBV9, with no clear D. Germline V gene sequence: CDR1 SGDLS, CDR2 YYNGEE. This CDR3 contains 14 residues. Deletions cut 0 bases from V and 10 bases from J, with 14 bases between. The CDR3 nucleotides read TGTGCCAGCAGCGTAGAAGTTAGGGAACGAGAGCAGTTCTTC. Translating it yields CASSVEVREREQFF.

This clonotype has more than one count but fewer than ten. This rearrangement joins TRBV28 to TRBJ1-3; D unresolved. The V end was cut by 5 bases, the J end by 2 bases, with 13 bases between. The CDR3 has 15 residues. CDR1 is MDHEN, CDR2 SYDVKM, per germline. The CDR3 loop is CASSLPGITGNTIYF. The CDR3 bases are TGTGCCAGCAGTCTCCCCGGGATAACTGGAAACACCATATATTTT.

This clonotype is labeled medium-sized. Here the CDR3 reads CATSERDSQETQYF. CDR3 in DNA: TGTGCCACCAGTGAACGGGACAGCCAAGAGACCCAGTACTTC. The chain employs TRBV24-1 and TRBJ2-5; 7 bases agree with TRBD1. The ends lost 4 bases at V and 1 base at J; junction bases unmatched: 2. The germline CDR1 and CDR2 sequences are KGHDR and SFDVKD. The CDR3 sequence is 14 residues long.

This clonotype was recorded at least ten times. The chain recombines TRBV9 with TRBJ2-2; weak D call: TRBD2 (5 bases). V lost 5 bases and J lost 7, with 12 bases in between. The CDR3 consists of 13 residues. Germline CDR1 is SGDLS and CDR2 is YYNGEE. The CDR3 is CASRRGTGGELFF. The CDR3 DNA follows: TGTGCCAGCAGACGGGGAACGGGCGGGGAGCTGTTTTTT.

This clonotype has more than one count but fewer than ten. The V gene is TRBV6-5, the J gene TRBJ2-1; maybe TRBD1 (6 bases). V lost 4 bases and J lost 4, with 8 bases in between. The CDR3 extends over 13 amino acids. Per the germline V gene, CDR1 is MNHEY and CDR2 is SVGAGI. The CDR3 DNA reads as TGTGCCAGCAGTTGGGGACAATACAATGAGCAGTTCTTC. Translating gives CASSWGQYNEQFF.

This clonotype is labeled medium-sized (0.01 to 0.1%). The chain employs TRBV20-1 and TRBJ2-7, with 9 bases identical to TRBD1. J gave up 6 bases and V 0 bases, and 12 bases lay outside the gene matches. The length of the CDR3 is 16 residues. Germline-derived CDR1 and CDR2 are DFQATT and SNEGSKA (reference sequence). Here the CDR3 reads CSARDDPNYRGPEQYF. CDR3 nucleotide sequence: TGCAGTGCTAGAGACGACCCTAATTACAGGGGGCCCGAGCAGTACTTC.

This clonotype is labeled medium-sized. V usage is TRBV5-1 and J usage is TRBJ2-3; D is possibly TRBD1 or TRBD2 (5 bases each). Germline V gene data show CDR1 as SGHRS and CDR2 as YFSETQ. V lost 5 bases, J lost 2 bases, and 12 bases lay in between. This CDR3 is built from 14 residues. DNA for the CDR3: TGCGCCAGCAGACGGGACGCCTACACAGATACGCAGTATTTT. This encodes CASRRDAYTDTQYF.

This clonotype has a count of ten or more. The V and J genes are TRBV30 and TRBJ2-1; D not resolved. There are 11 residues in the CDR3. Germline-derived CDR1 and CDR2 are GTSNPN and SVGIG (reference sequence). V was trimmed by 5 bases and J by 10 bases, leaving 12 bases between them. The CDR3 sequence is CAWCQRSEQFF. CDR3 nucleotides: TGTGCCTGGTGTCAGAGGTCCGAGCAGTTCTTC.

This clonotype was picked up many times. The rearrangement uses TRBV2 and TRBJ1-1; D remains unclear. Per germline, CDR1 SNHLY and CDR2 FYNNEI. V was trimmed by 7 bases and J by 6 bases, leaving 9 bases between them. This CDR3 is 11 amino acids long. The CDR3 nucleotides are TGTGCCAGCACTCTACGGGCTGAAGCTTTCTTT. Its translation is CASTLRAEAFF.

This clonotype rates as medium-sized. The rearrangement uses TRBV30 and TRBJ1-5; D remains ambiguous. The CDR3 has 14 amino acids. Germline V gene sequence: CDR1 GTSNPN, CDR2 SVGIG (reference sequence). Trimming left V 0 bases short and J 3 bases short, with 9 bases between. Written as DNA, the CDR3 is TGTGCCTGGAGTGTAAAGGCGGCCAATCAGCCCCAGCATTTT. The encoded protein is CAWSVKAANQPQHF.

Sample share makes this clonotype medium-sized. The chain couples TRBV20-1 to TRBJ2-3; TRBD2 matches 9 bases. CDR3 length: 17 amino acids. With V trimmed by 0 bases and J by 3 bases, 10 bases remained unmatched. The germline V gene has CDR1 DFQATT and CDR2 SNEGSKA (reference sequence). CDR3 nucleotide sequence: TGCAGTGCTAGAGATATAAAAGCTAGCGGGGAAACAGATACGCAGTATTTT. Its protein product is CSARDIKASGETDTQYF.

This clonotype has ten or more counts. This chain joins TRBV20-1 and TRBJ1-2, with 9 bases lining up with TRBD1. From germline, CDR1 is DFQATT and CDR2 SNEGSKA (reference sequence). The V segment lost 0 bases and the J segment 4 bases; nucleotides outside the gene matches: 3. CDR3 length: 14 amino acids. CDR3 sequence: CSARDTGGGYGYTF. CDR3 in DNA: TGCAGTGCTAGAGACACAGGGGGCGGCTATGGCTACACCTTC.

This clonotype has ten or more counts. The chain combines TRBV11-2 with TRBJ2-1, with D perhaps matching TRBD2 (6 bases). Trimming took 2 bases from V and 4 from J, leaving 15 bases between them. Per the germline V gene, CDR1 is SGHAT and CDR2 is FQNNGV. CDR3 size: 16 residues. The CDR3 DNA is TGTGCCAGCAGCTTATTCAGGGACTTGGTGTACAATGAGCAGTTCTTC. Translation: CASSLFRDLVYNEQFF.

This clonotype counts as medium-sized. This chain joins TRBV5-1 and TRBJ2-7; D unclear. This CDR3 has 15 amino acids. V was clipped by 0 bases and J by 5 bases, with 15 bases between them. From germline, CDR1 is SGHRS and CDR2 YFSETQ. CDR3 protein: CASSLVEPRAHEQYF. The CDR3 bases are TGCGCCAGCAGCTTGGTGGAGCCCCGGGCCCACGAGCAGTACTTC.

This clonotype was recorded many times. The chain joins TRBV6-2 or TRBV6-3 to TRBJ2-2; TRBD1 matches 9 bases. The CDR3 has 19 amino acids. V dropped 2 bases and J dropped 3; count of bases not matched to a gene: 13. Germline V CDR1 and CDR2: MNHEY, SVGEGT. CDR3 in amino acids: CASSYRRLQGAVYTGELFF. In DNA form, the CDR3 reads TGTGCCAGCAGTTACCGAAGGTTACAGGGGGCGGTGTACACCGGGGAGCTGTTTTTT.

This clonotype is medium-sized in the sample. The chain links TRBV11-2 to TRBJ2-7; the D call may be TRBD1 or TRBD2 (5 bases each). The CDR3 sequence is 14 residues long. V lost 6 bases to trimming and J lost 7 bases, with 19 bases between them. Germline V gene lookup returns CDR1 SGHAT and CDR2 FQNNGV. CDR3 nucleotide sequence: TGTGCCAGCAGGTCTACGGGGACGTCGGGGGAGCAGTACTTC. This gives the protein CASRSTGTSGEQYF.